This T cell receptor beta chain derives from a study of T cells in Graves' hyperthyroidism and ophthalmopathy. Overall study findings and caveats: Most clonotypes expanded in the thyroid (above 0.001) were also present in blood.

The CDR3 is made up of 16 amino acids. Germline V CDR1 and CDR2: LGHNA, YNFKEQ. With 3 bases clipped from V and 8 bases from J, the junction kept 10 bases outside the gene matches. It was considered stable Graves' hyperthyroidism when ophthalmopathy did not progress within 18 months. It was 8 to 10 ml of fresh peripheral blood that supplied the PBMCs. This clonotype came up a few times. Its antigen is still unknown. RNA transcripts were the template for amplifying TCR beta CDR3 regions. HTBI primers were used for first-round RT-PCR of the TCR CDR3. TCRdb redid the calling of the multiplex PCR reads with MiXCR, one entry per CDR3 protein. The sample carries over 550,000 distinct CDR3 sequences, 16% recorded once.

Sequenced sample: blood. This clonotype originated in a woman aged 18-29 years with Graves' hyperthyroidism. The rearrangement links TRBV4-2 to TRBJ1-4; 9 nucleotides align to TRBD1. CDR3 sequence: CASSQTTGGAGEKLFF. The CDR3 DNA is TGTGCCAGCAGCCAGACCACAGGGGGCGCAGGAGAAAAACTGTTTTTT.